The entry that follows covers one TCR beta chain sequence. It has no known antigen specificity. Base qualities are not provided; no much larger clone lies one nucleotide away. In total, more than 500 healthy bone marrow donors made up the cohort. Cohort members were all nominally healthy when sampled, although unrecorded immune exposures were likely present. The donor was CMV seropositive and belonged to the group of some 290 seropositive cohort members. Every donor gave a peripheral blood sample, and the peripheral blood mononuclear cells from that sample were used for TCR beta sequencing. The Qiagen DNeasy Blood Extraction Kit was used to extract genomic DNA from the blood cell samples. This sample is drawn from a study of cytomegalovirus exposure and HLA in healthy donors (dated by TCRdb to about 2017). Context from the whole study: An earlier analysis of fewer than 750 of the donors reported 250 to 300 Gb of sequence data and 117 million unique TCR beta sequences obtained from about 200 million T cells. Roughly 300 gigabases of sequencing data and around 80 million unique TCR sequences made up an early release that covered fewer than 650 HLA-typed donors. Of the roughly 390 genotyped donors, over 80% were placed in the genetic ancestry cluster associated with self-reported Caucasian donors. The aim of the study was to test whether cataloging public T cell receptors could identify signatures of past pathogen exposure. Using immunosequencing, the study profiled T cell repertoires from fewer than 850 subjects and related those repertoires to cytomegalovirus serostatus. In addition to the first cohort of around 670 subjects, a separate validation cohort of over 90 different subjects was used. To predict cytomegalovirus infection status, the study brought together high-throughput TCR immunosequencing, statistical association of individual TCRs with disease status, and machine learning. A later analysis re-examined previously published TCR beta repertoires from around 670 donors and added high-resolution HLA genotyping to investigate patterns of TCR occurrence. Rather than drawing on any new phenotypic data, the later analysis identified candidate immune exposures from TCR beta sequences and the way those sequences occurred across donors. An earlier analysis of 587 of the donors used high-throughput TCR beta sequencing to judge whether each TCR beta V gene segment behaved as functional or pseudogenic. Donor age, sex, ethnicity and CMV serostatus were compiled alongside the repertoire data. A later genetic analysis used genome-wide SNP genotypes for about 60% of the roughly 700 donors, treating that subset as a discovery cohort. Every repertoire in the discovery cohort had been generated on one and the same sequencing platform. Class I and class II HLA loci were covered by the typing at four-digit resolution. Typing coverage varied by locus: roughly 620-640 donors for A, B, C, DRB1 and DQB1; about 520 for DQA1; over 600 for DPA1; approximately 450 for DPB1. A handful of DR-DQ haplotypes were handled as single units for association and clustering because linkage in the cohort was strong. Among around 400 genotyped donors of the cohort, an average of about 240,000 unique TCR beta nucleotide sequences were sequenced per donor, 15% to 20% of them non-productive.

Library preparation employed the immunoSEQ multiplex PCR assay. For the multiplex PCR, a mixture combining 60 forward primers for TCR Vbeta segments and 13 reverse primers for TCR Jbeta segments was used. The CDR3 region of rearranged TCR beta genes was amplified from genomic DNA by a multiplex PCR assay. Amplified TCR beta libraries were sequenced as 87-base-pair reads on the Illumina HiSeq System. In the authors' own workflow: A later analysis counted about 82 million unique TCR beta chains across the 670 or so repertoires, and 9 million to 14 million of these chains were shared by at least two donors. A nearest-neighbor algorithm error-corrected the raw reads and collapsed the reads into unique sequences, merging closely related sequences to remove PCR and sequencing errors. V, D and J gene segments were assigned by aligning CDR3 sequences to IMGT reference sequences. Each retained sequence needed at least a six-nucleotide match to both a V gene segment and a J gene segment. Rearrangements were called productive when the CDR3 lacked stop codons and stayed in frame with V and J; all others were non-productive. Following IMGT convention, CDR3 was defined as the stretch from the second conserved V-encoded cysteine to the conserved J-encoded phenylalanine. The earlier analysis of some 580 of the donors excluded any sequence lacking an unambiguous match to a single V gene segment. An earlier analysis of a few hundred of the donors called V segments functional above 56.7% productive rearrangements and segregating when the between-donor standard deviation exceeded 5%. A statistical classification framework was built for diagnosing cytomegalovirus status from the catalog of TCR beta chain sequences. V and J gene assignment, in a later analysis, came from comparing TCR nucleotide sequences with IMGT/GENE-DB human TR gene sequences. Using the TCRdist pipeline, a later analysis assigned CDR3 sequences along with most-parsimonious VDJ recombination scenarios. In a later analysis, each TCR beta chain was defined by its CDR3 amino acid sequence together with its V-gene family, and reads lacking a unique V-gene family were excluded. In a later analysis, some 600 highly shared, low-generation-probability nucleotide sequences were removed to address suspected cross-contamination and a sequencing artifact. A later analysis calculated a clonal expansion index for each public chain from normalized within-repertoire ranks of inferred template counts. A later analysis computed generation probabilities with a VDJ recombination model fitted to out-of-frame rearrangements, and checked the results against IGoR. A later analysis scored TCR-TCR, TCR-HLA and TCR-CMV co-occurrence with hypergeometric tests, applying a repertoire-size bias correction to TCR pairs. False discovery rates were estimated in a later analysis by permuting HLA or CMV assignments 20 times. In a later analysis, co-occurring TCRs were grouped using DBSCAN, and TCRdist sequence similarity was added for clustering within HLA-allele-positive subsets. Repertoires with fewer than 30,000 or more than 120,000 public chains were left out of co-occurrence clustering, as were about 5 repertoires with anomalous nucleotide sharing. TCRdb limited this immuneACCESS table to in-frame rearrangements with V and J called. A share of clones is missing; checked studies link under half to unresolved V genes, and the rest is unexplained. The DNA was the basis for D and trimming; V, J and clone size are from that table. Here the sample has 130,000 or so clones; approximately 8.9% occur a single time. The top ten hold more than 6.5% of the sample.

Beyond this particular receptor, the publication reports: Sequencing depth was assumed to be roughly uniform across donors in the presence/absence analyses, though that assumption may not hold. The authors suggested that the approach could potentially be generalized to other disease states and immunological phenotypes. Several of the top co-occurrence clusters appeared to be linked to parvovirus B19, influenza, CMV and Epstein-Barr virus, according to a later analysis. According to a later analysis, most CMV-associated TCR beta chains appeared to be HLA-restricted, and the HLA associations seemed to be driven largely by CMV exposure. The cohort was sequenced for TCR beta chains only, and without alpha or paired-chain data the features that could be detected were limited. In both the original and validation cohorts, the classifier was reported to diagnose cytomegalovirus status with high specificity and sensitivity. A further reported finding was that TCR beta sequences accurately predicted the HLA-A and HLA-B alleles for most subjects in the first cohort. A total of roughly 160 TCR beta chains were listed by the study as associated with cytomegalovirus. In a later analysis, HLA-associated TCR beta chains were found to be more clonally expanded and to have lower generation probabilities than equally common non-associated chains. The only immune exposure information available for the cohort was CMV serostatus. Strong co-occurrence of HLA alleles, especially DR and DQ, made assigning TCR associations to individual alleles difficult. Because HLA typing was missing for some donors at each locus, association tests included only the typed subset. Three of the identified cytomegalovirus-associated TCR beta chains were confirmed in vitro to be specific for cytomegalovirus antigens. Because counts were too low, roughly 18 rarely observed V segments, including chromosome 9 orphons, were left out of the earlier analysis of some 600 of the donors. In a later genetic analysis, a missense DCLRE1C variant was associated with V-gene and J-gene trimming of TCR beta chains, and the association was replicated in an independent cohort. Correlated functional status among segregating V segments might reflect linkage disequilibrium, but an unknown experimental factor could not be ruled out. Most TCR sequences were observed very rarely across donors, whereas some public TCRs were present in many individuals. In a later analysis, 15,000 to 20,000 TCR beta sequences were associated with specific HLA alleles at a false discovery rate of 0.05. In a later analysis, TCR association rates were found to vary across HLA loci, with the most associated TCRs seen for DRB1 alleles and the fewest for HLA-C alleles. Some IMGT-functional V segments, including TRBV6-2 and TRBV6-3, could not be told apart with the 87-base-pair reads, so those segments were excluded. Compared with the approximately 710-donor mean, donors in an Asian-associated ancestry cluster had fewer N-insertions in productive TCRs, according to a later genetic analysis. An earlier analysis of around 540 of the donors showed that most TCR beta V segments appeared in productive rearrangements either about 87% or about 30% of the time, which broadly matched IMGT annotations. The sequencing pipeline was judged likely to have produced a cluster of highly shared sequence variants as a technical artifact.

At the junction V is shortened by 6 bases and J by 3 bases; bases outside the gene matches: 6. The CDR3 spans 13 residues, from the cysteine through the phenylalanine. Only the CDR3 portion is preserved as DNA: 39 bases, with reading frame beginning at the first base. Taken from the germline V gene, the CDR1 and CDR2 loops are SQVTM and ANQGSEA. Sequenced sample: PBMCs. The sequence is built from TRBV29-1 and TRBJ2-7; 9 junctional bases match TRBD1. The clonotype comes from a woman aged 35 to 49 in good health and CMV-seropositive. The encoded CDR3 is CSVGTGSNYEQYF. The nucleotides are TGCAGCGTCGGGACAGGGTCAAACTACGAGCAGTACTTC.